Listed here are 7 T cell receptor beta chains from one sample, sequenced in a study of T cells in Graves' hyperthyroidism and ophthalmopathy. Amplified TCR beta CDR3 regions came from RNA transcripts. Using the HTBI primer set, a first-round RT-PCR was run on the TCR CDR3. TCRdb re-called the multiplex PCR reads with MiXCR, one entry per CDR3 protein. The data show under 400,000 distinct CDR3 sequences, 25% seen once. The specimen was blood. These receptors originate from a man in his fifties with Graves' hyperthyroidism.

CDR3 protein: CSAWTSGNSEQFF. In nucleotides, the CDR3 is TGCAGTGCCTGGACTAGCGGCAATTCGGAGCAGTTCTTC. The V call is TRBV20-1, the J call TRBJ2-1; the match to TRBD2 covers 10 bases. Germline CDR1 and CDR2: DFQATT and SNEGSKA (reference sequence). V shed 6 bases, J shed 10 bases, and the junction held 9 bases outside the gene matches. CDR3 length: 13 residues.

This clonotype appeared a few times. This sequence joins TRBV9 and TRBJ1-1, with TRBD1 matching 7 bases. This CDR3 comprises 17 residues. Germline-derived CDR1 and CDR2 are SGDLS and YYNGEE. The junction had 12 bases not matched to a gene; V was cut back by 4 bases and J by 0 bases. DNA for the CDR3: TGTGCCAGCAGCCCGTCGCAGGGGGTAGAAGTGAACACTGAAGCTTTCTTT. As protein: CASSPSQGVEVNTEAFF.

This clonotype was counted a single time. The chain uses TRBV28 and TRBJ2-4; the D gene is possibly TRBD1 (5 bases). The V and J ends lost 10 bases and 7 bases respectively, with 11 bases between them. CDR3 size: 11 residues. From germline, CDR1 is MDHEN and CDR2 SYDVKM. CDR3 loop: CATQGRNIQYF. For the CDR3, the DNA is TGTGCCACCCAGGGCCGGAACATTCAGTACTTC. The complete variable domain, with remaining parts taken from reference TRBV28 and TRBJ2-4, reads DVKVTQSSRYLVKRTGEKVFLECVQDMDHENMFWYRQDPGLGLRLIYFSYDVKMKEKGDIPEGYSVSREKKERFSLILESASTNQTSMYLCATQGRNIQYFGAGTRLSVL.

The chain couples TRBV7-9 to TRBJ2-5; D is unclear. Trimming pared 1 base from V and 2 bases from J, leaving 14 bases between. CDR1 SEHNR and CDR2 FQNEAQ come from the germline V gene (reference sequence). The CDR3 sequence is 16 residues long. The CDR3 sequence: CASSLGLGLTQETQYF. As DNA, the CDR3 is TGTGCCAGCAGCTTAGGCTTAGGGCTAACACAAGAGACCCAGTACTTC.

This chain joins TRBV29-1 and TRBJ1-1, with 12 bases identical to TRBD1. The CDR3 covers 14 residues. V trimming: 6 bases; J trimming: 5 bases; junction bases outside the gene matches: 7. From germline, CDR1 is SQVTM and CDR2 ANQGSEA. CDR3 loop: CSVRDRGRGTEAFF. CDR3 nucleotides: TGCAGCGTCCGGGACAGGGGGCGAGGAACTGAAGCTTTCTTT.

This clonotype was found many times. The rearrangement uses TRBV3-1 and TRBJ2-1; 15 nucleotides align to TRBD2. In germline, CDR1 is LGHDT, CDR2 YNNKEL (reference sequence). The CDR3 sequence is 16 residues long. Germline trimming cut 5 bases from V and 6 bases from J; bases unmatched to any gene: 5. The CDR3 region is CASSIGLAGGSNEQFF. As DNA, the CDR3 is TGTGCCAGCAGCATCGGACTAGCGGGAGGGTCCAATGAGCAGTTCTTC.

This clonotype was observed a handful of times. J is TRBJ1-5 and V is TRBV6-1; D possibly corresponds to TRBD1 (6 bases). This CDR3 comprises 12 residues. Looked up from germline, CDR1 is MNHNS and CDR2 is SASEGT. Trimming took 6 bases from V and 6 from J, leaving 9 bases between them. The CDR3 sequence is CASRTGSQPQHF. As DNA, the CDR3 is TGTGCCAGCAGGACAGGCAGTCAGCCCCAGCATTTT.